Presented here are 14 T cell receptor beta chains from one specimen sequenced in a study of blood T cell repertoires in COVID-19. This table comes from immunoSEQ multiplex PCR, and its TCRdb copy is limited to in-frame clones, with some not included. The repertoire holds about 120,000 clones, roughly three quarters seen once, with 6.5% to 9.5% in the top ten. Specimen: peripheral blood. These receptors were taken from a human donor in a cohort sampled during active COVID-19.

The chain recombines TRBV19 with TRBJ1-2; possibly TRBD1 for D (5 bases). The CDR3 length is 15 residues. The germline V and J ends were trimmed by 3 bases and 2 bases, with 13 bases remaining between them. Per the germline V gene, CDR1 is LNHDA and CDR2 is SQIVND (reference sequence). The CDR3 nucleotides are TGTGCCAGTAGTATCTTTGGGGGGTTCAACTATGGCTACACCTTC. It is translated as CASSIFGGFNYGYTF.

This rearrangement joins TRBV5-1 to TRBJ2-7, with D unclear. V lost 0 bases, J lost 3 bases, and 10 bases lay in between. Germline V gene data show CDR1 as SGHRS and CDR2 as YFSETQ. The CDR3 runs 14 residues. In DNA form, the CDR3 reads TGCGCCAGCAGCTTGGACTTCGGGTTCTACGAGCAGTACTTC. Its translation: CASSLDFGFYEQYF.

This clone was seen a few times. The CDR3 nucleotides are TGTGCCAGCAGTTACTCGGGGCATGGCTACACCTTC. Amino acids: CASSYSGHGYTF. The rearrangement joins TRBV6-5 to TRBJ1-2; tentative D call: TRBD1 (5 bases). The germline V gene encodes CDR1 MNHEY and CDR2 SVGAGI. V lost 0 bases, J lost 6 bases, and 5 bases lay in between. There are 12 residues in the CDR3.

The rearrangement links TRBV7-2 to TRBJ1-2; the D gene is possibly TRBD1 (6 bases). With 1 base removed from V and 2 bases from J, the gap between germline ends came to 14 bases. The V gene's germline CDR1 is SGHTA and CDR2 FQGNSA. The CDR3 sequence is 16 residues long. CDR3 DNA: TGTGCCAGCAGCTTAGTAGGCGGGGGGCACAACTATGGCTACACCTTC. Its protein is CASSLVGGGHNYGYTF.

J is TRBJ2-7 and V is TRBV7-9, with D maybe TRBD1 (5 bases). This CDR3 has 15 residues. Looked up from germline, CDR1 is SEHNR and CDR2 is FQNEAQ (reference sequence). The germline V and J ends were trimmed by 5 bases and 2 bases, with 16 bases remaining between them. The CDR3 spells CASSLEPARAYEQYF. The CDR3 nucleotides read TGTGCCAGCAGCCTGGAGCCCGCCAGGGCCTACGAGCAGTACTTC.

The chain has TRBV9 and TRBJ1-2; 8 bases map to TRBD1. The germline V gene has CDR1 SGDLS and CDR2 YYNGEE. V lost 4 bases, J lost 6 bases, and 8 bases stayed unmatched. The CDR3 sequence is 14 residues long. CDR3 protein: CASSPRTGFHGYTF. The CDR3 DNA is TGTGCCAGCAGCCCCCGGACAGGGTTCCATGGCTACACCTTC.

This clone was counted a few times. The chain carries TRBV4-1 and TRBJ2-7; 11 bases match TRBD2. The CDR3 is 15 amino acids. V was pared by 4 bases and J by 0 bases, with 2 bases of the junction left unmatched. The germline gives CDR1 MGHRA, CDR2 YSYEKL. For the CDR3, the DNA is TGCGCCAGCAGCCGACTAGCGGGAAGCTCCTACGAGCAGTACTTC. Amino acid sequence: CASSRLAGSSYEQYF.

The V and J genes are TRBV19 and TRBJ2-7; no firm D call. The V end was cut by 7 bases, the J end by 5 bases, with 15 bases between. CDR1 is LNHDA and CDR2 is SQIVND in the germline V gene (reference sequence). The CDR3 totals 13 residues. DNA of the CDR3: TGTGCCAGTACCCCTCGGCTGGGCCACGAGCAGTACTTC. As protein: CASTPRLGHEQYF.

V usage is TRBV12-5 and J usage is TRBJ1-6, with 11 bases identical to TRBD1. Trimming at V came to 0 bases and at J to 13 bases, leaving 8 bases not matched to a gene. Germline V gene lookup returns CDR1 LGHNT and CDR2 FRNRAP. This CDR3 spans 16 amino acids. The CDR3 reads CASGLVLGQGVVPLHF. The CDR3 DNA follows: TGTGCTAGTGGTTTGGTACTGGGACAGGGGGTTGTGCCCCTCCACTTT.

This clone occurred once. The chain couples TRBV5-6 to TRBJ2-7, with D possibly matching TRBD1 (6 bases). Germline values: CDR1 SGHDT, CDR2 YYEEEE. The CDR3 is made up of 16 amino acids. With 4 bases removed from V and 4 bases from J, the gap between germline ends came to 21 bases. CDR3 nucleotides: TGTGCCAGCAGCCGTTGGGGGCCCGGACAGAGTTACGAGCAGTACTTC. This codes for CASSRWGPGQSYEQYF.

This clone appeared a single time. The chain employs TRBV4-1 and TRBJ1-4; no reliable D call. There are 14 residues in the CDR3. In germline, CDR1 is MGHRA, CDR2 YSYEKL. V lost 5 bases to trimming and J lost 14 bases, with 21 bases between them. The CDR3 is CASSGLYRTRKLFF. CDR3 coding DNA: TGCGCCAGCAGCGGACTGTATAGGACCAGGAAGCTGTTTTTT.

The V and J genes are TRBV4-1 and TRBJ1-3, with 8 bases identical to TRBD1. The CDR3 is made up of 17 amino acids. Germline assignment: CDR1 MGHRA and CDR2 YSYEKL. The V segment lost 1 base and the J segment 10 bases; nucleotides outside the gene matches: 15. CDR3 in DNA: TGCGCCAGCAGCCAAGCGCGACAGGGGATGGGATGGAAGACCATATATTTT. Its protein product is CASSQARQGMGWKTIYF.

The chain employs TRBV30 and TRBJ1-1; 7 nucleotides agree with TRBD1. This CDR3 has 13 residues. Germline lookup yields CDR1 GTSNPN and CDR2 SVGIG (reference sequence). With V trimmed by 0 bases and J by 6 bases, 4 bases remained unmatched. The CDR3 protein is CAWSVQGYAEAFF. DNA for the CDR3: TGTGCCTGGAGTGTACAGGGGTACGCTGAAGCTTTCTTT. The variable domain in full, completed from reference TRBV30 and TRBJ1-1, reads SQTIHQWPATLVQPVGSPLSLECTVEGTSNPNLYWYRQAAGRGLQLLFYSVGIGQISSEVPQNLSASRPQDRQFILSSKKLLLSDSGFYLCAWSVQGYAEAFFGQGTRLTVV.

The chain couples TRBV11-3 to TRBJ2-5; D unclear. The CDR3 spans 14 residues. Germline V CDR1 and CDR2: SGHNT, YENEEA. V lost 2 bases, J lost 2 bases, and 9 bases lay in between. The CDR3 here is CASSLMVRQETQYF. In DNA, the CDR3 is TGTGCCAGCAGCTTAATGGTGCGACAAGAGACCCAGTACTTC.